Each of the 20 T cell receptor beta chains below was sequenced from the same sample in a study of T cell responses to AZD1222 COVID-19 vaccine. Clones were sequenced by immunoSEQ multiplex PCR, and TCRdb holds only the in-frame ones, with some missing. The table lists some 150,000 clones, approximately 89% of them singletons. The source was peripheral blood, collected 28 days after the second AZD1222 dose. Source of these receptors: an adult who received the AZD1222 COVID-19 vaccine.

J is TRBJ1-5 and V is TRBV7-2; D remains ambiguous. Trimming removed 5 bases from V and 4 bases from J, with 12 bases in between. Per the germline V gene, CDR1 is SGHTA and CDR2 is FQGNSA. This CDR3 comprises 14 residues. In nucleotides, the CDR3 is TGTGCCAGCAGCCCACGGGTAGGGAATCAGCCCCAGCATTTT. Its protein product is CASSPRVGNQPQHF.

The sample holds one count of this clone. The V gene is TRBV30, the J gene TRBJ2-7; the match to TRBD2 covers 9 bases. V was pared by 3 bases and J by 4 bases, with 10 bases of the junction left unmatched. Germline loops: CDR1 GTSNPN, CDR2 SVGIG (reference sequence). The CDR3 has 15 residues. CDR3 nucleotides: TGTGCCTGGAGGGTAAGCGGGAGGAATCAGTACGAGCAGTACTTC. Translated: CAWRVSGRNQYEQYF.

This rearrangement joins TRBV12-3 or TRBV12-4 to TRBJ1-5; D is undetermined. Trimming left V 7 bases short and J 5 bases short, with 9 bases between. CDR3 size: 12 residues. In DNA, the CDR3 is TGTGCCAGCACCGACGGTTATCAGCCCCAGCATTTT. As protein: CASTDGYQPQHF.

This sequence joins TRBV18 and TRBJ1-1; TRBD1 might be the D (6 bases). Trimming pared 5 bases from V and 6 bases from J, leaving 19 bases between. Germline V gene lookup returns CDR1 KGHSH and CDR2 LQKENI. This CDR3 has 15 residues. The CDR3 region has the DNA TGTGCCAGCTCATCGGGACAAGCGGATTTGGCTGAAGCTTTCTTT. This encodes CASSSGQADLAEAFF.

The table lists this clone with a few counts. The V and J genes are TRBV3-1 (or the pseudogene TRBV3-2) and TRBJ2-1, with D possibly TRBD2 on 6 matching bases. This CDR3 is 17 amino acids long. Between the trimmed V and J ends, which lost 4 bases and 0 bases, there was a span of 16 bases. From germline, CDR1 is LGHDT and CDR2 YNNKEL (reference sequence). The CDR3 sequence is CASSLSLSGSSYNEQFF. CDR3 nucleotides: TGTGCCAGCAGCCTATCCCTGTCCGGGAGCTCCTACAATGAGCAGTTCTTC.

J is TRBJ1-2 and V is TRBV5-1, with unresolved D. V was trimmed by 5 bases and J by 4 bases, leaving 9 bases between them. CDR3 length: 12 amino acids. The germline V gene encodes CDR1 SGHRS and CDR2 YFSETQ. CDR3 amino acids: CASSLGGYGYTF. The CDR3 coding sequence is TGCGCCAGCAGTCTTGGAGGCTATGGCTACACCTTC.

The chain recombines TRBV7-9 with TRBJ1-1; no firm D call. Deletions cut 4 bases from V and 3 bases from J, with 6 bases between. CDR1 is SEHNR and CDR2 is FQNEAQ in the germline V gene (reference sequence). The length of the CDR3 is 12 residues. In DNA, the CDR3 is TGTGCCAGCAGCTCCGAGTACACTGAAGCTTTCTTT. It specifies CASSSEYTEAFF.

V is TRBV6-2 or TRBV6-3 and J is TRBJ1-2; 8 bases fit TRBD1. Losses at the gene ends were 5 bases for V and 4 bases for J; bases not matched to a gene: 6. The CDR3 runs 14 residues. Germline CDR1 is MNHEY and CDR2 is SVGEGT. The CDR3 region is CASSRVQGAYGYTF. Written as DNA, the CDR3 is TGTGCCAGCAGTCGCGTGCAGGGGGCCTATGGCTACACCTTC.

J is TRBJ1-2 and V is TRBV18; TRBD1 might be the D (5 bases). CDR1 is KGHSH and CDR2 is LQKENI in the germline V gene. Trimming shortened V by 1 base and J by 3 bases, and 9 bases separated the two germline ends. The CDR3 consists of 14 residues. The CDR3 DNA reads TGTGCCAGCTCACCACGGGGCCTTGACTATGGCTACACCTTC. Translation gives CASSPRGLDYGYTF.

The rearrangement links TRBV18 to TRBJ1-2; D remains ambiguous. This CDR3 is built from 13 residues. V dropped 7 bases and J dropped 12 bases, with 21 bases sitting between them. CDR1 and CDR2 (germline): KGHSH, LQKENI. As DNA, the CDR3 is TGTGCCAGCTTAGGAAAGCGGACGGCTCCAAACACCTTC. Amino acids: CASLGKRTAPNTF.

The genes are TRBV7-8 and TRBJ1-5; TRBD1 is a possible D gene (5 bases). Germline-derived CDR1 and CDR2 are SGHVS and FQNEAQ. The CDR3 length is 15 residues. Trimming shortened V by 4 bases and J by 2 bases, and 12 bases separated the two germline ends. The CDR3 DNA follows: TGTGCCAGCAGCTCTCGGGGGGTGGGCAATCAGCCCCAGCATTTT. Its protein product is CASSSRGVGNQPQHF.

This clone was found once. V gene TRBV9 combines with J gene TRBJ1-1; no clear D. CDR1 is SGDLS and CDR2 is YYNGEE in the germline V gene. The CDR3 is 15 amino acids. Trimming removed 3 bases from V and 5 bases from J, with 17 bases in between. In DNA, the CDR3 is TGTGCCAGCAGCGCCCAGTTAGAAATGGGGACTGAAGCTTTCTTT. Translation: CASSAQLEMGTEAFF.

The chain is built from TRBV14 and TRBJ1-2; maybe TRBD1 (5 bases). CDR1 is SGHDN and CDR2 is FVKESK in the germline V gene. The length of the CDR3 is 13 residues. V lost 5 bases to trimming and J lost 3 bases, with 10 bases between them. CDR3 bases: TGTGCCAGCAGCACCGGGACGGACTATGGCTACACCTTC. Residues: CASSTGTDYGYTF. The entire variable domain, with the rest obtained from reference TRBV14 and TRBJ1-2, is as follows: EAGVTQFPSHSVIEKGQTVTLRCDPISGHDNLYWYRRVMGKEIKFLLHFVKESKQDESGMPNNRFLAERTGGTYSTLKVQPAELEDSGVYFCASSTGTDYGYTFGSGTRLTVV.

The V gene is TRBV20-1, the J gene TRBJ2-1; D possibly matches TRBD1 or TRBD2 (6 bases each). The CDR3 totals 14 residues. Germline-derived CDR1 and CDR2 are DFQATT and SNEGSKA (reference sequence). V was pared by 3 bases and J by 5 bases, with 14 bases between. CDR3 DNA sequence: TGCAGTGCTAGTAGGGGGGCGACCAACAATGAGCAGTTCTTC. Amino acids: CSASRGATNNEQFF.

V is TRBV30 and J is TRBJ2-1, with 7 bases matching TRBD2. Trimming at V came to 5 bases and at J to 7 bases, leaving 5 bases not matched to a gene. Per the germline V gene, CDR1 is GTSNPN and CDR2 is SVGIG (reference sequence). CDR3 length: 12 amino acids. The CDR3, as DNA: TGTGCCTGGGGCGTGGGGGGGAATGAGCAGTTCTTC. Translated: CAWGVGGNEQFF.

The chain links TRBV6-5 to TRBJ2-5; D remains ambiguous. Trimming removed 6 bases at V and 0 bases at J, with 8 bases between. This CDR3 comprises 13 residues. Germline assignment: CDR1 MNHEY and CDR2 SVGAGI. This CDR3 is CASSVPYQETQYF. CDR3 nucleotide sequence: TGTGCCAGCAGCGTACCTTACCAAGAGACCCAGTACTTC.

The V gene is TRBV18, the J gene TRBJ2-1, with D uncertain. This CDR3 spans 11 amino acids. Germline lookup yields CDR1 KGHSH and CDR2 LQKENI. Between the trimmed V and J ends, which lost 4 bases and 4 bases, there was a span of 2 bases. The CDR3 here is CASSLYNEQFF. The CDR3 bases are TGTGCCAGCTCACTGTACAATGAGCAGTTCTTC.

This CDR3 reads CASSLFAGNTGELFF. The DNA for the CDR3 is TGTGCCAGCAGCTTATTTGCAGGGAACACCGGGGAGCTGTTTTTT. The V call is TRBV5-4, the J call TRBJ2-2; D unclear. The CDR3 runs 15 residues. Looked up from germline, CDR1 is SGHNT and CDR2 is YYREEE (reference sequence). V lost 2 bases, J lost 1 base, and 9 bases lay in between. The full variable domain, in which reference TRBV5-4 and TRBJ2-2 provide the parts outside the CDR3, is ETGVTQSPTHLIKTRGQQVTLRCSSQSGHNTVSWYQQALGQGPQFIFQYYREEENGRGNFPPRFSGLQFPNYSSELNVNALELDDSALYLCASSLFAGNTGELFFGEGSRLTVL.

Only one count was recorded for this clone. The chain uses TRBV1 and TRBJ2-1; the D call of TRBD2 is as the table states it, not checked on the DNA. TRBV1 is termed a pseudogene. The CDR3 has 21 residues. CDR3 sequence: CTSSQDFYTSGSIRSYNEQFF. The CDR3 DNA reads TGCACCAGCAGCCAAGATTTCTATACTAGCGGGAGTATTAGGTCCTACAATGAGCAGTTCTTC.

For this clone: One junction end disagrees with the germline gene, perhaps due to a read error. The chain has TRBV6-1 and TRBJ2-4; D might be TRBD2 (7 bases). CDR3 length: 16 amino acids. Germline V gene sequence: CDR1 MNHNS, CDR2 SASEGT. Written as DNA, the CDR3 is TGTGCCAGCCGTGAGGGGGGGGGTCTAGCCAAAAACATTCAGTACTTC. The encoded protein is CASREGGGLAKNIQYF.